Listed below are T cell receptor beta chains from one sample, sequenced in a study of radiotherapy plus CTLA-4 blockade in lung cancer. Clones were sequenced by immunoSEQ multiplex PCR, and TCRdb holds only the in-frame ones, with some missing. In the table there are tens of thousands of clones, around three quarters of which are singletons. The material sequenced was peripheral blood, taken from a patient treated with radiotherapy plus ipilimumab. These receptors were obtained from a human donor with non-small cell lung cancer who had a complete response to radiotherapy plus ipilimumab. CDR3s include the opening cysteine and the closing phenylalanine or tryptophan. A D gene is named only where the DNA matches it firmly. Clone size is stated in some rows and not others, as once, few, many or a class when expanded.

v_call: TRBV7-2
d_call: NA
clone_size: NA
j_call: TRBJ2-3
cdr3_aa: CASSYRKLDTQYF
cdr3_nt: TGTGCCAGCAGCTACAGGAAATTGGATACGCAGTATTTT

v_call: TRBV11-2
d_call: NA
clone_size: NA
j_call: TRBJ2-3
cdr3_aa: CASSFGTSTDTQYF
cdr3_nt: TGTGCCAGCTCATTCGGAACTAGCACAGATACGCAGTATTTT

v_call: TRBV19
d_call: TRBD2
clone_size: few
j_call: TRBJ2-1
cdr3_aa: CASSLGTSGQDNEQFF
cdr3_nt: TGTGCCAGTAGTTTAGGGACTAGCGGGCAGGACAATGAGCAGTTCTTC

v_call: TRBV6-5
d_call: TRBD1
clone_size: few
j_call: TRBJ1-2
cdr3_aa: CASSYSKGGGGYTF
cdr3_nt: TGTGCCAGCAGTTACTCGAAAGGGGGCGGGGGCTACACCTTC

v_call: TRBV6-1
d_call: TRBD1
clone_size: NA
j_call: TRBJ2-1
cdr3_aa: CASSSRTGIYNEQFF
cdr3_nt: TGTGCCAGCAGTTCTAGGACAGGGATTTACAATGAGCAGTTCTTC

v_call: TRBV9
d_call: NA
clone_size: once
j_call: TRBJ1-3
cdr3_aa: CASSVEQGFGNTIYF
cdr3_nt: TGTGCCAGCAGCGTAGAGCAGGGGTTCGGAAACACCATATATTTT

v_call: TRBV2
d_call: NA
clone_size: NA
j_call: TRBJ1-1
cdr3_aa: CASSDTEIEAFF
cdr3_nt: TGTGCCAGCAGTGATACAGAAATTGAAGCTTTCTTT

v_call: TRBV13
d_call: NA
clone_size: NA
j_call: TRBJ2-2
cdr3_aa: CASSFSAGELFF
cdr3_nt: TGTGCCAGCAGCTTTAGCGCCGGGGAGCTGTTTTTT

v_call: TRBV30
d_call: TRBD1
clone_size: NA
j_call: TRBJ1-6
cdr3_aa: CAWMYGQGGSPLHF
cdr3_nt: TGTGCCTGGATGTATGGACAGGGGGGATCACCCCTCCACTTT

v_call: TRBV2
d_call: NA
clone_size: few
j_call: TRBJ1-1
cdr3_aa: CASRSRGGDTEAFF
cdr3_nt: TGTGCCAGCAGGTCCCGGGGGGGGGACACTGAAGCTTTCTTT

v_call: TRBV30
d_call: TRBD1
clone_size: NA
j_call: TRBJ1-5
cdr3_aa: CAWGGQTNNQPQHF
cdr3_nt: TGTGCCTGGGGGGGACAGACAAATAATCAGCCCCAGCATTTT

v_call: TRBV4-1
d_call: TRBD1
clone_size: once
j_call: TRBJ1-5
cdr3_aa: CASSQEGQVTPQHF
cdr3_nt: TGCGCCAGCAGCCAAGAGGGACAGGTGACTCCCCAGCATTTT

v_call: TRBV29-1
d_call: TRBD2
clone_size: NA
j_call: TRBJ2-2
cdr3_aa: CSVNGLANTGELFF
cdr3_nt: TGCAGCGTTAACGGACTAGCTAATACCGGGGAGCTGTTTTTT

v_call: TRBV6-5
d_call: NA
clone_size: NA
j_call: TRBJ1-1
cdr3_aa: CASNPDRMNTEAFF
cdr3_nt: TGTGCCAGCAACCCTGACAGAATGAACACTGAAGCTTTCTTT

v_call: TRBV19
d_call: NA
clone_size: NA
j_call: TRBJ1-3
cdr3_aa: CASSIDPPRGARASGNTIYF
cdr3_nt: TGTGCCAGTAGTATCGATCCCCCCCGCGGGGCCCGAGCCTCTGGAAACACCATATATTTT

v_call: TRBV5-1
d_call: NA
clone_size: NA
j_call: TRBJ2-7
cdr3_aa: CASSLWGGASYEQYF
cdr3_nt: TGCGCCAGCAGCCTATGGGGGGGCGCCTCCTACGAGCAGTACTTC

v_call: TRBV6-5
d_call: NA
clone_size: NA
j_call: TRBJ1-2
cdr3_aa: CASGRDGTNYGYTF
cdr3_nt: TGTGCCAGCGGGAGGGACGGAACTAACTATGGCTACACCTTC

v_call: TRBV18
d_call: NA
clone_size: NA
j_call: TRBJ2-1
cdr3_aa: CASSQTVTGGDNEQFF
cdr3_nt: TGTGCCAGCTCACAAACGGTCACGGGTGGCGATAATGAGCAGTTCTTC

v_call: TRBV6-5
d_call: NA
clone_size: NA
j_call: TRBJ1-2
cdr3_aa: CASSSPGRHRGYTF
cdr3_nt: TGTGCCAGCAGCTCCCCCGGACGCCATCGGGGCTACACCTTC

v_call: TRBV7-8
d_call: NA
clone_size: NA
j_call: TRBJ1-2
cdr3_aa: CASSAWDTPNYGYTF
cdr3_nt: TGTGCCAGCAGCGCGTGGGACACTCCTAACTATGGCTACACCTTC

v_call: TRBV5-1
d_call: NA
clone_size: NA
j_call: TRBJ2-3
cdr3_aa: CASTSTDTQYF
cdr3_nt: TGCGCCAGCACCTCAACAGATACGCAGTATTTT

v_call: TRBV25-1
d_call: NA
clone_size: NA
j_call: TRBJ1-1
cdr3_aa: CASMRNTEAFF
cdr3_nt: TGTGCCAGCATGCGGAACACTGAAGCTTTCTTT

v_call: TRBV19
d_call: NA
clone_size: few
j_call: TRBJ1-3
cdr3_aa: CASSSRGSGNTIYF
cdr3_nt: TGTGCCAGTAGTAGTAGGGGATCTGGAAACACCATATATTTT

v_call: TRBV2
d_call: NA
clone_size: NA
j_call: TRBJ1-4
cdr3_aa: CASSGPGNEKLFF
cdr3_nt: TGTGCCAGCAGTGGGCCGGGGAATGAAAAACTGTTTTTT

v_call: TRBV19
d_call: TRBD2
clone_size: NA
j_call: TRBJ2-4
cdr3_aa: CASSIGLAGNIQYF
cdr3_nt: TGTGCCAGTAGTATCGGACTAGCGGGAAACATTCAGTACTTC

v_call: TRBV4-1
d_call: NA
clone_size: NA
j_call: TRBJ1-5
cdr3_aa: CASSQELRDSSRQPQHF
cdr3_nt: TGCGCCAGCAGCCAAGAACTACGGGACTCTTCTCGGCAGCCCCAGCATTTT

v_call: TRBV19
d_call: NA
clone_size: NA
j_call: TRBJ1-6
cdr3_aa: CASRRDGREGDNSPLHF
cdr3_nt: TGTGCCAGTAGGAGGGATGGACGCGAAGGTGATAATTCACCCCTCCACTTT

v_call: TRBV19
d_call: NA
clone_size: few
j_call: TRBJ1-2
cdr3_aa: CASRHSQGPGYTF
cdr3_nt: TGTGCCAGTAGACATTCTCAGGGGCCGGGCTACACCTTC

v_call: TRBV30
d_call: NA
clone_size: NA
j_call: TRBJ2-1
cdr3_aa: CAWSLGLNYNEQFF
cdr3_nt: TGTGCCTGGAGTTTAGGACTCAACTACAATGAGCAGTTCTTC

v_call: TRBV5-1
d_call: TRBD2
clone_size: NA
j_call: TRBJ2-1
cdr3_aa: CASSSLPLAGGNEQFF
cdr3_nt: TGCGCCAGCAGCTCCCTCCCGCTAGCGGGGGGGAATGAGCAGTTCTTC

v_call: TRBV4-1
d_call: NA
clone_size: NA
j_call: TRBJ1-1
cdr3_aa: CASSQEVVVSGAGTEAFF
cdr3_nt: TGCGCCAGCAGCCAAGAAGTGGTAGTTTCTGGGGCAGGGACTGAAGCTTTCTTT

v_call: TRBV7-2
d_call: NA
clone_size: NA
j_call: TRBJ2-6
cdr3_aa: CASSGGTPGANVLTF
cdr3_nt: TGTGCCAGCAGCGGAGGGACACCTGGGGCCAACGTCCTGACTTTC

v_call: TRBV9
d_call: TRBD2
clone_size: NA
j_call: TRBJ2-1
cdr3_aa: CASSVDLAGFNEQFF
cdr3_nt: TGTGCCAGCAGCGTAGATCTAGCGGGGTTCAATGAGCAGTTCTTC

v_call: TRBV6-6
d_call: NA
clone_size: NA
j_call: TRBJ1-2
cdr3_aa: CASRYDVRRAYGYTF
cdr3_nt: TGTGCCAGCAGATACGACGTGCGGAGGGCCTATGGCTACACCTTC

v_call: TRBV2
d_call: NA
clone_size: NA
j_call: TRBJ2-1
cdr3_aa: CASNDGGASYNEQFF
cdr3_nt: TGTGCCAGCAATGACGGCGGGGCATCCTACAATGAGCAGTTCTTC

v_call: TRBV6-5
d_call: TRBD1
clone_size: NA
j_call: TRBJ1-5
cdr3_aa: CASSFGQGSQPQHF
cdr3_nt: TGTGCCAGCAGTTTCGGACAGGGGAGTCAGCCCCAGCATTTT